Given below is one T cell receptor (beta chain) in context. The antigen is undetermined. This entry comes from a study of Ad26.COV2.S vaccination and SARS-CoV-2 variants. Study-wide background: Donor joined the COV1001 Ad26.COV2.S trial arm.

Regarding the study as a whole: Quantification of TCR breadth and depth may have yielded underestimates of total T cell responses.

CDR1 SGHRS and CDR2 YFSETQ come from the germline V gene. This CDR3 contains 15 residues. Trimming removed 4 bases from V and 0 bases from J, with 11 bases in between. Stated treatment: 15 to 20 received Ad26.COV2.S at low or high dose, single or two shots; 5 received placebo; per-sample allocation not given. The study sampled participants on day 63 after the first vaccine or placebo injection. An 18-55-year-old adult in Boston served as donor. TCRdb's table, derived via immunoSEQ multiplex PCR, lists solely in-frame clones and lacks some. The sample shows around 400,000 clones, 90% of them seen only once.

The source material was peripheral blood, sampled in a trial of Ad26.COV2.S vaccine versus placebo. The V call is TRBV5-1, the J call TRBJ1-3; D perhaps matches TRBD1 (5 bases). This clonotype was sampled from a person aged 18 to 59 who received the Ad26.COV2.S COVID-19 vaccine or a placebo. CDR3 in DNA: TGCGCCAGCAGCATGGGACGGGGCTCTGGAAACACCATATATTTT. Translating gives CASSMGRGSGNTIYF.